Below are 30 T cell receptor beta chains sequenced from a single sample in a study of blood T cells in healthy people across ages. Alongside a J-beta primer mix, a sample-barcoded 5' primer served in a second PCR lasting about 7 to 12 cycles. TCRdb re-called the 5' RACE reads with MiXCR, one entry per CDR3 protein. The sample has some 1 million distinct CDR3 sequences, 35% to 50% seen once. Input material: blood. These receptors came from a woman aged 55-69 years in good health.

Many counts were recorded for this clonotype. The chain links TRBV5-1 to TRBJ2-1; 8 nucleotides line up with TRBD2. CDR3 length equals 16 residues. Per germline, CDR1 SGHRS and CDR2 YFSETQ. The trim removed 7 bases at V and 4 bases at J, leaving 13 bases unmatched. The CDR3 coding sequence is TGCGCCAGCTGCCCCGGGGGGGGAGGCGGTTACAATGAGCAGTTCTTC. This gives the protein CASCPGGGGGYNEQFF.

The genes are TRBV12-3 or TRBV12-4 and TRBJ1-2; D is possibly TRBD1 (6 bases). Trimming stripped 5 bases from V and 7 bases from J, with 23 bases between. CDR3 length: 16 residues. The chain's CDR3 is CASSPSGQGQTGGYTF. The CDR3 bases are TGTGCCAGCAGTCCATCCGGGCAGGGGCAAACGGGTGGCTACACCTTC.

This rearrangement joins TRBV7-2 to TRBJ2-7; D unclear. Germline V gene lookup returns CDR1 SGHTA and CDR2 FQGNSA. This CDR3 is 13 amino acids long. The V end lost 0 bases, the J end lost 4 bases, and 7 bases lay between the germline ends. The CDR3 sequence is CASSLADGYEQYF. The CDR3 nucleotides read TGTGCCAGCAGCTTAGCTGACGGTTACGAGCAGTACTTC.

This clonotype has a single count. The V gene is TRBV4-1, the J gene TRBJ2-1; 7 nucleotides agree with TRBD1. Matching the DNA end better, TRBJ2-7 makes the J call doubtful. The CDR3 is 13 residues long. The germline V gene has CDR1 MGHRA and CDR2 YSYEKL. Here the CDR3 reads CASSQRTGYEQYF. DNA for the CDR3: TGCGCCAGCAGCCAAAGGACAGGCTACGAGCAGTACTTC.

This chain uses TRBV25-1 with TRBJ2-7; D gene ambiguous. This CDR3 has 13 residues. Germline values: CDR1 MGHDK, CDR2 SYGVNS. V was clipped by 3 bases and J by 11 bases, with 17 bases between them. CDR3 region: CASSETGPTREYF. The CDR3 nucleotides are TGTGCCAGCAGTGAGACTGGCCCAACTCGGGAGTACTTC.

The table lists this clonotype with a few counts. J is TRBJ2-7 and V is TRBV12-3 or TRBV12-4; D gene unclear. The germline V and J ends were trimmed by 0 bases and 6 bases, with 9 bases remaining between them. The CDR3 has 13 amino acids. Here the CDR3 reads CASSLATSREQYF. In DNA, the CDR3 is TGTGCCAGCAGTTTAGCGACCAGTCGCGAGCAGTACTTC.

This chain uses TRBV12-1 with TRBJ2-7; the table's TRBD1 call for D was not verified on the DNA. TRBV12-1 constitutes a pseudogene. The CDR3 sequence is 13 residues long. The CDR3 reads CASSHYSDRTRYF. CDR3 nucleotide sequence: TGTGCCAGCAGCCACTACTCCGACAGGACTCGGTACTTC.

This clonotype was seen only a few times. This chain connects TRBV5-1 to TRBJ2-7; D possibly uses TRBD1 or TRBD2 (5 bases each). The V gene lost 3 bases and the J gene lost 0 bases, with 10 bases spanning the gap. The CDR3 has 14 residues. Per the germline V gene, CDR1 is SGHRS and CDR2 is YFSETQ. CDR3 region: CASSSRGSSYEQYF. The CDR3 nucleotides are TGCGCCAGCAGCTCCCGGGGCAGCTCCTACGAGCAGTACTTC.

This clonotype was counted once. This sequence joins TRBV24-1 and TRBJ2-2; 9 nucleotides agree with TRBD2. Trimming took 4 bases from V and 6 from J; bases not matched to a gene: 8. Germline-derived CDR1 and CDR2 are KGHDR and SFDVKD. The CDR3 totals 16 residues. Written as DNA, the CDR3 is TGTGCCACCAGTGAGTCTAGCGGGGCCACCCCCGGGGAGCTGTTTTTT. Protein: CATSESSGATPGELFF.

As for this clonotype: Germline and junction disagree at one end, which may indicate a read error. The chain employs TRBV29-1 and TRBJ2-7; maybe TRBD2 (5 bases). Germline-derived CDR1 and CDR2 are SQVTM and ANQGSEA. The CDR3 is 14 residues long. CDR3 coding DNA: TGCAGCGTTAAAGAGGGCGCTAAGACCTACGAGCAGTACTTC. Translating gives CSVKEGAKTYEQYF.

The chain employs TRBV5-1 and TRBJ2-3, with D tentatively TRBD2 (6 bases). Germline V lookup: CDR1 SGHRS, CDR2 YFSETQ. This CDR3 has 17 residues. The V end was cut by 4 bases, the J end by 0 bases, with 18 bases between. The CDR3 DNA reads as TGCGCCAGCAGCCAGGAGGGCGTCGGGCTGAGCACAGATACGCAGTATTTT. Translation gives CASSQEGVGLSTDTQYF.

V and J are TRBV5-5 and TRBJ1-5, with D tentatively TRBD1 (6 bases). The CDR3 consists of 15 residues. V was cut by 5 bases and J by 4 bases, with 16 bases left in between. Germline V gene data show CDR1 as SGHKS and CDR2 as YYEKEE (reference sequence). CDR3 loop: CASSARGDGNQPQHF. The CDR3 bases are TGTGCCAGCAGTGCGAGGGGGGACGGGAATCAGCCCCAGCATTTT.

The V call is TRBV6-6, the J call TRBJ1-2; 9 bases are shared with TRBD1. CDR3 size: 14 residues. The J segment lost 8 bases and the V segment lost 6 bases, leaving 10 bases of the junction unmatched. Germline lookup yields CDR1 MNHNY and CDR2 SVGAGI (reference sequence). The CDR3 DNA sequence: TGTGCCAGCAGGGATAGACGGGACAGGGAGGGCTACACCTTC. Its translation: CASRDRRDREGYTF.

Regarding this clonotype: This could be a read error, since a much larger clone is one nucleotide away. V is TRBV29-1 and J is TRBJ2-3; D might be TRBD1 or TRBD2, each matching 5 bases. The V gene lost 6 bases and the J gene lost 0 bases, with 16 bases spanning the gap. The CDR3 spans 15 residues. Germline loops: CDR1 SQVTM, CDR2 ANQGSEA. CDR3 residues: CSVAAGAGSTDTQYF. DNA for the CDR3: TGCAGCGTCGCTGCCGGGGCAGGAAGCACAGATACGCAGTATTTT.

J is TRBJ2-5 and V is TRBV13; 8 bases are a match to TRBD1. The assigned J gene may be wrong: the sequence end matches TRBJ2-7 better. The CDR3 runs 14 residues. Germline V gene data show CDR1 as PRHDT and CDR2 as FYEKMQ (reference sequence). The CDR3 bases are TGTGCCAGCAGCGAACGGACAGGGTACCACGAGCAGTACTTC. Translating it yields CASSERTGYHEQYF.

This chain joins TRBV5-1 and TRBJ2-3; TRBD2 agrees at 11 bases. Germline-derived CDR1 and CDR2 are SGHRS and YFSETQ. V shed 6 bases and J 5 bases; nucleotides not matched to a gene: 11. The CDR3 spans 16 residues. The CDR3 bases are TGCGCCAGCACCTGGGGGCTAGCGGGAGGAGTAGATACGCAGTATTTT. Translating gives CASTWGLAGGVDTQYF.

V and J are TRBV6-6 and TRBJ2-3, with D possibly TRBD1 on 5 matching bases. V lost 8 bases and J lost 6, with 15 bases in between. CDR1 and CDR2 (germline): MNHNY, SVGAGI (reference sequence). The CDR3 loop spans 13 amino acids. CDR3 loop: CASSQRGMDTQYF. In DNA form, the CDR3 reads TGTGCCAGCTCACAAAGGGGCATGGATACGCAGTATTTT.

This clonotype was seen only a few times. CDR3 nucleotide sequence: TGCAGTGCTAGTACGCAGCCAGCTCAGCCCCAGCATTTT. This gives the protein CSASTQPAQPQHF. The V and J genes are TRBV20-1 and TRBJ1-5, with D unclear. V lost 3 bases and J 6 bases, leaving 12 bases between the germline ends. The germline CDR1 and CDR2 sequences are DFQATT and SNEGSKA (reference sequence). The CDR3 has 13 residues.

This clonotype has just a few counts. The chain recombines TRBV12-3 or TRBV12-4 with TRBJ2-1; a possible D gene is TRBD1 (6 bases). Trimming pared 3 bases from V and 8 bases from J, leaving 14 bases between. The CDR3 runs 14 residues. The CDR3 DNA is TGTGCCAGCAGTTTTGAGAGAGGGGGTTATGAGCAGTTCTTC. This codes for CASSFERGGYEQFF.

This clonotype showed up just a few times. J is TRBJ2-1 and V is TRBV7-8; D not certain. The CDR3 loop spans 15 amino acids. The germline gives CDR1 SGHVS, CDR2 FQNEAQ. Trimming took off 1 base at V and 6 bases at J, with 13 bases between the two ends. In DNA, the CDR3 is TGTGCCAGCAGCTTAGTAGACGGTGGGTCCAATGAGCAGTTCTTC. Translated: CASSLVDGGSNEQFF. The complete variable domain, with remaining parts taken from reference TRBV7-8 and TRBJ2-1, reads GAGVSQSPRYKVAKRGQDVALRCDPISGHVSLFWYQQALGQGPEFLTYFQNEAQLDKSGLPSDRFFAERPEGSVSTLKIQRTQQEDSAVYLCASSLVDGGSNEQFFGPGTRLTVL.

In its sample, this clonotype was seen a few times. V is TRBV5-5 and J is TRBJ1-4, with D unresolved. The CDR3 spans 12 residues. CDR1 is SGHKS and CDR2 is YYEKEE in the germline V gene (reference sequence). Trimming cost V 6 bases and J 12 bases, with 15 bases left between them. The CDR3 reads CASNIRPGELFF. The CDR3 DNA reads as TGTGCCAGCAACATTCGACCTGGGGAACTGTTTTTT.

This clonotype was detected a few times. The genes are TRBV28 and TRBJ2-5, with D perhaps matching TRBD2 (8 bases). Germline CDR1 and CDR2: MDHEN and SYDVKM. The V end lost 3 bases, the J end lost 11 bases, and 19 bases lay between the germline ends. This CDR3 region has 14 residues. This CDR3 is CASSFLLGQREQYF. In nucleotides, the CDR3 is TGTGCCAGCAGTTTCCTATTGGGACAGCGGGAGCAGTACTTC.

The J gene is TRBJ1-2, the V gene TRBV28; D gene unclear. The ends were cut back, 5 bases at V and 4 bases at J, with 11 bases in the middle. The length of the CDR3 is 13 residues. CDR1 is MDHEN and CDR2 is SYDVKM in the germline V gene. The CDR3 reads CASSVMGSYGYTF. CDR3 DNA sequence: TGTGCCAGCAGTGTCATGGGTTCCTATGGCTACACCTTC.

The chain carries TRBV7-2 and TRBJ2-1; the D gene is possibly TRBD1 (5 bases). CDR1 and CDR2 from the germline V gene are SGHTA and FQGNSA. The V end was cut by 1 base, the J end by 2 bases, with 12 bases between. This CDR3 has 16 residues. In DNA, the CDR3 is TGTGCCAGCAGCTTAGAGGCAGGGTCCACCTACAATGAGCAGTTCTTC. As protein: CASSLEAGSTYNEQFF.

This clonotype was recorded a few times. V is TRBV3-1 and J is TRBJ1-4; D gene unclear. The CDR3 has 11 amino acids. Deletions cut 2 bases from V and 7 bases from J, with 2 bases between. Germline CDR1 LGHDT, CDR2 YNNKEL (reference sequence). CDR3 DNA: TGTGCCAGCAGCCAACTTGAAAAACTGTTTTTT. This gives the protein CASSQLEKLFF.

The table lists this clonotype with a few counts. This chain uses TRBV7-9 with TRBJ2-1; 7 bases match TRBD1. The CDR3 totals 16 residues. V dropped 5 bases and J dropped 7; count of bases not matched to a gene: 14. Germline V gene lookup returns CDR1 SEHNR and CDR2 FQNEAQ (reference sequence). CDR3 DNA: TGTGCCAGCAGCCCTGGGACAGCCCTCAAGGTGAATGAGCAGTTCTTC. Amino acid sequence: CASSPGTALKVNEQFF.

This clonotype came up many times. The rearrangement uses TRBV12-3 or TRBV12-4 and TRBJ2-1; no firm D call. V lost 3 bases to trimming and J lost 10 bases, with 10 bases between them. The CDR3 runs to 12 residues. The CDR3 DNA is TGTGCCAGCAGTTTGAACTACCGAGAGCAGTTCTTC. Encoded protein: CASSLNYREQFF.

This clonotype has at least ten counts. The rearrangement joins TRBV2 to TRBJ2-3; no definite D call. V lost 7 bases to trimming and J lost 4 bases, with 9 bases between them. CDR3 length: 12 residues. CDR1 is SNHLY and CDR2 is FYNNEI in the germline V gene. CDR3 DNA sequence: TGTGCCAGCAACGACCGGGCAGATACGCAGTATTTT. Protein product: CASNDRADTQYF.

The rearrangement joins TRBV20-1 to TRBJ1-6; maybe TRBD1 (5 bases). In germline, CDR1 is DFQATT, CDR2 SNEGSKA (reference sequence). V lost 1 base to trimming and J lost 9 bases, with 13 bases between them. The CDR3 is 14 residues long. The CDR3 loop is CSARGPDGTSPLHF. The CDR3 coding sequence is TGCAGTGCTAGAGGACCAGACGGGACTTCACCCCTCCACTTT.

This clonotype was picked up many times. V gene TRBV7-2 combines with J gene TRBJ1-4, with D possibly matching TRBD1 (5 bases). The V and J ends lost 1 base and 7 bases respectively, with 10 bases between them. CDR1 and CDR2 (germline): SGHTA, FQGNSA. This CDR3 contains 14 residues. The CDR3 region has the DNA TGTGCCAGCAGCTTAGGGGGCGGGGGTGAAAAACTGTTTTTT. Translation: CASSLGGGGEKLFF. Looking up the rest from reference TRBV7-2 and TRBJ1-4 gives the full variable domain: GAGVSQSPSNKVTEKGKDVELRCDPISGHTALYWYRQSLGQGLEFLIYFQGNSAPDKSGLPSDRFSAERTGGSVSTLTIQRTQQEDSAVYLCASSLGGGGEKLFFGSGTQLSVL.